This T cell receptor (beta chain) was recovered during a study of T-cell reconstitution after alpha-beta-depleted transplantation in children (TCRdb year 2016). Study-wide context: T-cell immune reconstitution after TCRalphabeta/CD19-depleted allogeneic hematopoietic cell transplantation in children was quantitatively tracked in the study by means of TCR repertoire profiling. What the authors observed across the whole study: The apparently early alphabetaT-cell count recovery about two months after transplant was reportedly dependent on only several hundred rapidly expanded clones derived from non-depleted graft cells. In some patients, the high TCRbeta diversity seen at day 60 was put down to recipient T cells and intrathymic progenitors that had survived conditioning. The frequencies of hyperexpanded clones fell over the following months, and after one year, T-cell counts and TCRbeta diversity were mostly attributed to newly produced T cells.

The treatment or condition label, read with the paper, signifies: allogeneic hematopoietic cell transplantation with graft depleted of TCRalphabeta T cells and CD19 B cells. Transplant recipients were children who received TCRalphabeta/CD19-depleted allogeneic hematopoietic cell grafts. Comments on this clonotype: Its antigen specificity is not known. No qualities accompany the bases; no much larger clone lies one base away.

Library preparation was by PCR. Sequencing relied on an Illumina HiSeq 2500. To normalize quantification of the TCRbeta repertoire, the TCR libraries were built with molecular barcoding that relied on unique molecular identifiers. The public sequencing data were trimmed at Q25 with fastp and processed into clonotypes with MiXCR by TCRdb, which kept only in-frame beta chains. Every CDR3 protein is listed once, alongside the most common genes and DNA of its rows. In all, the sample holds fewer than 550,000 distinct CDR3 sequences, and roughly a tenth of those were seen once. Of the sample, 2% falls within the top ten clones. The CDR3 runs 15 amino acids, cysteine and phenylalanine included. The read is trimmed to its CDR3 DNA, 45 bases read in frame from base 1. The V end gives up 8 bases and the J end 7 bases, leaving 10 bases in the junction not matched to a gene. CDR1 and CDR2, per the germline V gene, are SGHTA and FQGNSA.

The clonotype comes from a child under 10 years old with inherited bone marrow failure, due to receive a stem cell transplant. The sample consisted of PBMCs, taken before TCRalphabeta/CD19-depleted stem cell transplant. The chain is assembled from TRBV7-2 and TRBJ2-1, with 11 bases in between that match TRBD2. The CDR3 region: CASGPLAGVANEQFF. The DNA sequence is TGTGCCAGCGGCCCACTAGCGGGAGTTGCGAATGAGCAGTTCTTC.